The 31 T cell receptor beta chains reported below all come from one sample, sequenced in a study of spatial heterogeneity in lung cancer. As to time point: blood at routine non-recurrence follow-up after resection. Sequencing was performed on whole RNA extracted from tumor and nontumor lung tissue, or from frozen PBMC, and the material was left unsorted. TCRdb independently ran MiXCR on the 5' RACE reads; one entry per CDR3 protein. This table holds around 120,000 distinct CDR3 sequences, more than 10% found once. Here the sequenced sample was PBMCs, taken at follow-up. The receptors here all came from a male donor with early-stage non-small cell lung cancer.

V usage is TRBV10-3 and J usage is TRBJ2-5; D gene uncertain. Germline V CDR1 and CDR2: ENHRY, SYGVKD. V gave up 4 bases and J gave up 2 bases, with 8 bases separating them. The CDR3 loop spans 13 amino acids. CDR3 sequence (DNA): TGTGCCATCAGTGGTGGTTCACAAGAGACCCAGTACTTC. Its protein product is CAISGGSQETQYF.

This clonotype was counted only a few times. The chain uses TRBV30 and TRBJ2-4; D gene ambiguous. V was cut by 1 base and J by 1 base, with 11 bases left in between. The CDR3 covers 15 residues. Germline CDR1 is GTSNPN and CDR2 is SVGIG (reference sequence). CDR3 loop: CAWSGPISAKNIQYF. In DNA, the CDR3 is TGTGCCTGGAGTGGACCTATTTCTGCCAAAAACATTCAGTACTTC.

This clonotype was seen repeatedly, ten times or more. The chain couples TRBV5-6 to TRBJ2-1, with 9 bases fitting TRBD2. CDR1 SGHDT and CDR2 YYEEEE come from the germline V gene. After removal of 2 bases from V and 7 bases from J, the junction contained 1 base not matched to a gene. This CDR3 has 13 residues. The CDR3 DNA reads TGTGCCAGCAGCTTAACTAGCGGGAATGAGCAGTTCTTC. Translation: CASSLTSGNEQFF. The full variable domain, with the rest looked up from reference TRBV5-6 and TRBJ2-1, is DAGVTQSPTHLIKTRGQQVTLRCSPKSGHDTVSWYQQALGQGPQFIFQYYEEEERQRGNFPDRFSGHQFPNYSSELNVNALLLGDSALYLCASSLTSGNEQFFGPGTRLTVL.

CDR3 region: CASSGGLRYSNQPQHF. The DNA of the CDR3 is TGTGCCAGCAGCGGGGGCCTACGCTATAGCAATCAGCCCCAGCATTTT. The chain couples TRBV7-8 to TRBJ1-5, with D maybe TRBD1 (6 bases). V lost 5 bases, J lost 0 bases, and 14 bases lay in between. The CDR3 consists of 16 residues. Per germline, CDR1 SGHVS and CDR2 FQNEAQ. The full variable domain, rest sourced from reference TRBV7-8 and TRBJ1-5, is GAGVSQSPRYKVAKRGQDVALRCDPISGHVSLFWYQQALGQGPEFLTYFQNEAQLDKSGLPSDRFFAERPEGSVSTLKIQRTQQEDSAVYLCASSGGLRYSNQPQHFGDGTRLSIL.

The V call is TRBV6-6, the J call TRBJ2-5; D is perhaps TRBD1 (6 bases). Germline-derived CDR1 and CDR2 are MNHNY and SVGAGI (reference sequence). The V end lost 2 bases, the J end lost 5 bases, and 12 bases lay between the germline ends. This CDR3 region has 14 residues. CDR3 sequence reads: CASSYRTQGETQYF. The CDR3 DNA reads TGTGCCAGCAGTTACCGGACCCAGGGGGAGACCCAGTACTTC.

This CDR3 reads CASSPWTGLNTEAFF. The CDR3 DNA is TGTGCCAGCAGCCCGTGGACAGGCTTGAACACTGAAGCTTTCTTT. The chain recombines TRBV11-2 with TRBJ1-1; 7 bases are shared with TRBD1. Germline V gene lookup returns CDR1 SGHAT and CDR2 FQNNGV. This CDR3 spans 15 amino acids. J was trimmed by 0 bases and V by 5 bases; bases with no gene match: 6.

The sample holds many counts of this clonotype. CDR3 DNA sequence: TGTGCCAGCAGCCTAGGACGGAGGAACACTGAAGCTTTCTTT. It specifies CASSLGRRNTEAFF. The rearrangement uses TRBV3-1 and TRBJ1-1, with D unresolved. The CDR3 length is 14 residues. Germline assignment: CDR1 LGHDT and CDR2 YNNKEL (reference sequence). The V end was cut by 4 bases, the J end by 1 base, with 10 bases between. The full variable domain, completed using reference TRBV3-1 and TRBJ1-1, is DTAVSQTPKYLVTQMGNDKSIKCEQNLGHDTMYWYKQDSKKFLKIMFSYNNKELIINETVPNRFSPKSPDKAHLNLHINSLELGDSAVYFCASSLGRRNTEAFFGQGTRLTVV.

There are a few counts of this clonotype. V is TRBV27 and J is TRBJ2-4, with D possibly being TRBD2 (5 bases). Trimming shortened V by 0 bases and J by 0 bases, and 12 bases separated the two germline ends. The CDR3 is 17 residues long. CDR1 and CDR2 from the germline V gene are MNHEY and SMNVEV (reference sequence). CDR3 residues: CASSLSASLIAKNIQYF. DNA of the CDR3: TGTGCCAGCAGTTTATCGGCTAGCTTGATAGCCAAAAACATTCAGTACTTC.

In this sample, this clonotype turned up a few times. The chain joins TRBV5-1 to TRBJ2-2; D tentatively fits TRBD1 or TRBD2 (5 bases each). CDR3 size: 14 residues. Germline lookup yields CDR1 SGHRS and CDR2 YFSETQ. V lost 3 bases to trimming and J lost 4 bases, with 10 bases between them. The CDR3 is CASSWGRTTGELFF. In DNA, the CDR3 is TGCGCCAGCAGCTGGGGACGGACCACCGGGGAGCTGTTTTTT.

This clonotype was detected many times. This chain links TRBV7-9 with TRBJ2-3; D ambiguous. Trimming pared 5 bases from V and 3 bases from J, leaving 6 bases between. The CDR3 consists of 12 residues. CDR1 and CDR2 (germline): SEHNR, FQNEAQ (reference sequence). In nucleotides, the CDR3 is TGTGCCAGCAGCCCGCAGACAGATACGCAGTATTTT. Translating it yields CASSPQTDTQYF.

This clonotype was found many times. The chain uses TRBV5-6 and TRBJ1-6; D is undetermined. V lost 0 bases to trimming and J lost 13 bases, with 8 bases between them. The CDR3 contains 12 residues. CDR1 SGHDT and CDR2 YYEEEE come from the germline V gene. CDR3 in amino acids: CASSLVQSPLHF. The CDR3 region has the DNA TGTGCCAGCAGCTTGGTCCAGTCCCCCCTCCACTTT. Full variable domain (rest looked up from reference TRBV5-6 and TRBJ1-6): DAGVTQSPTHLIKTRGQQVTLRCSPKSGHDTVSWYQQALGQGPQFIFQYYEEEERQRGNFPDRFSGHQFPNYSSELNVNALLLGDSALYLCASSLVQSPLHFGNGTRLTVT.

This clonotype was detected a few times. This sequence joins TRBV4-3 and TRBJ2-5, with a tentative D call TRBD1 (6 bases). V was trimmed by 0 bases and J by 5 bases, leaving 16 bases between them. Germline-derived CDR1 and CDR2 are LGHNA and YSLEER. This CDR3 has 16 residues. DNA of the CDR3: TGCGCCAGCAGCCAAGATTTTAATACAGGGTGGGAGACCCAGTACTTC. This encodes CASSQDFNTGWETQYF.

This clonotype has just a few counts. The J gene is TRBJ2-7, the V gene TRBV20-1; weak D call: TRBD2 (6 bases). V lost 2 bases and J lost 7, with 21 bases in between. The CDR3 contains 15 residues. Germline V lookup: CDR1 DFQATT, CDR2 SNEGSKA (reference sequence). The CDR3 DNA is TGCAGTGCTAGACCCTATTACGGGGGAGCGAAGGAGCAGTACTTC. It encodes CSARPYYGGAKEQYF.

This clonotype has at least ten counts. The rearrangement links TRBV7-2 to TRBJ2-7; D is possibly TRBD1 or TRBD2 (5 bases each). The length of the CDR3 is 15 residues. The V and J ends lost 1 base and 2 bases respectively, with 12 bases between them. Per the germline V gene, CDR1 is SGHTA and CDR2 is FQGNSA. The CDR3 DNA reads as TGTGCCAGCAGCTTAGGCAGGGACGCCGCCTACGAGCAGTACTTC. Its translation is CASSLGRDAAYEQYF.

In this sample, this clonotype turned up a few times. The chain has TRBV10-3 and TRBJ2-6; 7 bases are a match to TRBD1. V gave up 7 bases and J gave up 0 bases; unmatched junction bases: 9. Germline loops: CDR1 ENHRY, CDR2 SYGVKD. The length of the CDR3 is 17 residues. The chain's CDR3 is CAIKRTGVSSGANVLTF. CDR3 nucleotide sequence: TGTGCCATCAAGAGAACAGGGGTATCCTCTGGGGCCAACGTCCTGACTTTC.

This clonotype was counted many times. V usage is TRBV27 and J usage is TRBJ1-5, with D uncertain. The V end was cut by 1 base, the J end by 4 bases, with 5 bases between. The germline V gene has CDR1 MNHEY and CDR2 SMNVEV (reference sequence). The CDR3 extends over 13 amino acids. CDR3 in DNA: TGTGCCAGCAGTTTATTAGGGAATCAGCCCCAGCATTTT. The encoded protein is CASSLLGNQPQHF.

This clonotype has only a few counts. This chain joins TRBV6-1 and TRBJ2-3; TRBD2 matches at 7 bases. The CDR3 contains 14 residues. The germline V gene has CDR1 MNHNS and CDR2 SASEGT. Losses at the gene ends were 5 bases for V and 4 bases for J; bases not matched to a gene: 6. CDR3 bases: TGTGCCAGCAGTCTGGGAGGGGTGGCAGATACGCAGTATTTT. Its translation is CASSLGGVADTQYF.

The J gene is TRBJ1-1, the V gene TRBV20-1; 8 nucleotides agree with TRBD1. This CDR3 has 15 residues. Germline CDR1 DFQATT, CDR2 SNEGSKA (reference sequence). J gave up 4 bases and V 8 bases, and 15 bases lay outside the gene matches. The CDR3 reads CSTTPSSGGTTEAFF. The CDR3 region has the DNA TGCAGTACCACACCCTCTTCAGGGGGCACCACTGAAGCTTTCTTT.

The gene calls are TRBV6-5 and TRBJ1-1; D unclear. V shed 0 bases and J shed 4 bases, with 15 bases lying between them. Germline CDR1 reads MNHEY; CDR2 reads SVGAGI. CDR3 length: 16 amino acids. CDR3 nucleotides: TGTGCCAGCAGTTACTCGATGGGTGGCGGGAGCACTGAAGCTTTCTTT. This codes for CASSYSMGGGSTEAFF.

This clonotype has ten or more counts. The CDR3 nucleotides are TGTGCCAGCAGTCCGGGCCTTGATTTACCCTATGGCTACACCTTC. Its translation: CASSPGLDLPYGYTF. The chain combines TRBV6-2 or TRBV6-3 with TRBJ1-2; D is ambiguous. With 5 bases removed from V and 4 bases from J, the gap between germline ends came to 17 bases. Looked up from germline, CDR1 is MNHEY and CDR2 is SVGEGT. There are 15 residues in the CDR3.

The chain links TRBV5-1 to TRBJ1-4; possible D gene TRBD1, 5 bases. V was shortened by 3 bases and J by 5 bases, with 11 bases between the two germline ends. This CDR3 is 14 amino acids long. CDR1 and CDR2 (germline): SGHRS, YFSETQ. CDR3 residues: CASSSGRLNEKLFF. The CDR3 bases are TGCGCCAGCAGCTCGGGACGGCTCAATGAAAAACTGTTTTTT.

There are many counts of this clonotype. The chain has TRBV18 and TRBJ2-7; perhaps TRBD2 as D (6 bases). The germline V and J ends were trimmed by 4 bases and 0 bases, with 10 bases remaining between them. Germline lookup yields CDR1 KGHSH and CDR2 LQKENI. CDR3 size: 14 residues. CDR3 loop: CASSRDLSSYEQYF. The CDR3 DNA follows: TGTGCCAGCTCACGGGACTTGAGCTCCTACGAGCAGTACTTC. The complete variable domain, with remaining parts taken from reference TRBV18 and TRBJ2-7, reads NAGVMQNPRHLVRRRGQEARLRCSPMKGHSHVYWYRQLPEEGLKFMVYLQKENIIDESGMPKERFSAEFPKEGPSILRIQQVVRGDSAAYFCASSRDLSSYEQYFGPGTRLTVT.

The rearrangement joins TRBV4-2 to TRBJ1-4; D is uncertain. V was cut by 5 bases and J by 5 bases, with 12 bases left in between. Germline V gene sequence: CDR1 LGHNA, CDR2 YNFKEQ. The CDR3 has 14 residues. CDR3: CASSAFGGNEKLFF. The CDR3 region has the DNA TGTGCCAGCAGCGCGTTTGGCGGAAATGAAAAACTGTTTTTT.

This clonotype was detected ten times or more. The chain has TRBV28 and TRBJ1-2; a possible D gene is TRBD1 (6 bases). The CDR3 is made up of 14 amino acids. Germline-derived CDR1 and CDR2 are MDHEN and SYDVKM. Between the trimmed V and J ends, which lost 4 bases and 4 bases, there was a span of 13 bases. The CDR3 region has the DNA TGTGCCAGCAGTTCTGGGACACTCGGCTATGGCTACACCTTC. Translated, it gives CASSSGTLGYGYTF.

This clonotype was found many times. The chain carries TRBV24-1 and TRBJ2-3, with D tentatively TRBD1 (5 bases). CDR1 is KGHDR, CDR2 SFDVKD, per germline. Trimming removed 5 bases at V and 2 bases at J, with 10 bases between. The length of the CDR3 is 14 residues. CDR3 DNA sequence: TGTGCCACCAGTGGTCCAGGGTTCACAGATACGCAGTATTTT. Protein product: CATSGPGFTDTQYF.

At least ten counts were recorded for this clonotype. The genes are TRBV28 and TRBJ1-4; D is possibly TRBD1 (6 bases). This CDR3 is built from 14 residues. The V gene's germline CDR1 is MDHEN and CDR2 SYDVKM. V lost 6 bases to trimming and J lost 8 bases, with 16 bases between them. CDR3 residues: CASRTGTPREKLFF. The DNA for the CDR3 is TGTGCCAGCAGAACCGGGACACCTAGGGAAAAACTGTTTTTT.

The rearrangement links TRBV20-1 to TRBJ1-4; tentative D call: TRBD1 (5 bases). Per the germline V gene, CDR1 is DFQATT and CDR2 is SNEGSKA (reference sequence). V shed 0 bases and J shed 10 bases, with 15 bases lying between them. This CDR3 has 14 residues. The CDR3, as DNA: TGCAGTGCTAGAGATCAAGGGACGCGTGGAAAACTGTTTTTT. The encoded protein is CSARDQGTRGKLFF.

This clonotype has ten or more counts. The CDR3 coding sequence is TGCGCCAGCAGCCAAGATATGGGGGGGCCGGGATTTGATGAGCAGTTCTTC. The encoded protein is CASSQDMGGPGFDEQFF. The chain recombines TRBV4-3 with TRBJ2-1; TRBD2 might be the D (7 bases). The length of the CDR3 is 17 residues. V dropped 0 bases and J dropped 8 bases, with 20 bases sitting between them. Germline loops: CDR1 LGHNA, CDR2 YSLEER.

The chain combines TRBV5-4 with TRBJ2-7; D might be TRBD1 (6 bases). V was clipped by 1 base and J by 5 bases, with 10 bases between them. CDR1 SGHNT and CDR2 YYREEE come from the germline V gene (reference sequence). This CDR3 has 13 amino acids. This CDR3 reads CASSLQGPHEQYF. CDR3 sequence (DNA): TGTGCCAGCAGCTTGCAGGGGCCCCACGAGCAGTACTTC.

J is TRBJ1-1 and V is TRBV12-3 or TRBV12-4, with D unresolved. The CDR3 contains 13 residues. Deletions cut 2 bases from V and 6 bases from J, with 10 bases between. DNA of the CDR3: TGTGCCAGCAGTTTAAGGGCCGGGGCTGAAGCTTTCTTT. It yields the protein CASSLRAGAEAFF.

The rearrangement joins TRBV28 to TRBJ1-2, with a possible D match to TRBD1 (5 bases). The V end was cut by 2 bases, the J end by 8 bases, with 15 bases between. Germline V gene data show CDR1 as MDHEN and CDR2 as SYDVKM. CDR3 length equals 14 residues. The CDR3 sequence: CASSLPGLPWGYTF. CDR3 nucleotide sequence: TGTGCCAGCAGTTTACCGGGACTTCCCTGGGGCTACACCTTC.